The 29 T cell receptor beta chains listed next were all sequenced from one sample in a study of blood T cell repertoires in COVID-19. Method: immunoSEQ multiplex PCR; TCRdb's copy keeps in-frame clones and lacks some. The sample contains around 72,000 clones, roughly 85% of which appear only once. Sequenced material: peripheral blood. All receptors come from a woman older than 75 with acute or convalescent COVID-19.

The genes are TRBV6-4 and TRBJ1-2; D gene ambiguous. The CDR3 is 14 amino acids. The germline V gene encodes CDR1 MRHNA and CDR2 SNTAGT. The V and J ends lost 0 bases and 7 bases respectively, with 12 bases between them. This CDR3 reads CASSDSPRSSGYTF. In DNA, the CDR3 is TGTGCCAGCAGTGACTCCCCCCGGTCTTCTGGCTACACCTTC.

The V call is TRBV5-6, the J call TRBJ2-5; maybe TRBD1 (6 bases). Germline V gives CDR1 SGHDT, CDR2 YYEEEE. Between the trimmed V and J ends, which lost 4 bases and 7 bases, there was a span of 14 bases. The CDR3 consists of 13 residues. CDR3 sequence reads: CASSTGQPGTQYF. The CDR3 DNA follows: TGTGCCAGCAGCACGGGACAACCAGGGACCCAGTACTTC.

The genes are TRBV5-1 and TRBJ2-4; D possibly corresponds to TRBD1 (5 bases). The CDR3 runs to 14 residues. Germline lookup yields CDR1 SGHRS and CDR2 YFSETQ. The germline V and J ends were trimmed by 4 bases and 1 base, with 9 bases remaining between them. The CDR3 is CASSPDTAKNIQYF. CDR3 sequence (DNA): TGCGCCAGCAGCCCGGACACGGCCAAAAACATTCAGTACTTC.

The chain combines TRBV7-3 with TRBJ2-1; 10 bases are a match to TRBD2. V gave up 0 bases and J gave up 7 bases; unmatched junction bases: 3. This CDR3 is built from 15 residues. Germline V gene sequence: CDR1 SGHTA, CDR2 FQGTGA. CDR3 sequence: CASSLTAGGLNEQFF. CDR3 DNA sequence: TGTGCCAGCAGCTTAACAGCGGGGGGGCTTAATGAGCAGTTCTTC.

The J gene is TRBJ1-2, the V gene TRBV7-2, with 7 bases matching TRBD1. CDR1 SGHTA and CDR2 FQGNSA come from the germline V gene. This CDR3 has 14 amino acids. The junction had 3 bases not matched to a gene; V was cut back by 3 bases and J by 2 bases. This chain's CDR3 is CASSLDRRNYGYTF. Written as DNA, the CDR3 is TGTGCCAGCAGCTTGGACAGGAGAAACTATGGCTACACCTTC.

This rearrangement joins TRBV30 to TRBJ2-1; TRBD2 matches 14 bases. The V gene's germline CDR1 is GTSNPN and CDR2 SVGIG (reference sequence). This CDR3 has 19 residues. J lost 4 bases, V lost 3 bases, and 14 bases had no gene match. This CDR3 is CAWRPNSGTSGGYYNEQFF. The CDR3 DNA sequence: TGTGCCTGGAGGCCCAATTCCGGGACTAGCGGGGGTTATTACAATGAGCAGTTCTTC.

The CDR3 region is CATSRDRGIYEQYF. CDR3 in DNA: TGTGCCACCAGCAGAGATAGGGGGATCTACGAGCAGTACTTC. V is TRBV15 and J is TRBJ2-7; a possible D gene is TRBD1 (6 bases). The V and J ends lost 0 bases and 3 bases respectively, with 9 bases between them. The CDR3 is 14 residues long. CDR1 is LNHNV and CDR2 is YYDKDF in the germline V gene (reference sequence).

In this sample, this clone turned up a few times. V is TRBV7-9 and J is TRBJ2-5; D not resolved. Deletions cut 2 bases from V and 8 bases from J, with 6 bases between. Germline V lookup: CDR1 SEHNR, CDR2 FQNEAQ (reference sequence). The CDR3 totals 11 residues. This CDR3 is CASSLRGTQYF. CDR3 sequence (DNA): TGTGCCAGCAGCTTACGAGGAACCCAGTACTTC. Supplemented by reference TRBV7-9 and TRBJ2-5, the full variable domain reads DTGVSQNPRHKITKRGQNVTFRCDPISEHNRLYWYRQTLGQGPEFLTYFQNEAQLEKSRLLSDRFSAERPKGSFSTLEIQRTEQGDSAMYLCASSLRGTQYFGPGTRLLVL.

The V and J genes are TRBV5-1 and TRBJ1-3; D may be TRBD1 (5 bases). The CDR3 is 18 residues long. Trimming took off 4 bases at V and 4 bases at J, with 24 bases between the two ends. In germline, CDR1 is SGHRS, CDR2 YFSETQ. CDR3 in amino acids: CASSLSTTGPVTGNTIYF. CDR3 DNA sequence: TGCGCCAGCAGCCTCTCTACCACAGGACCTGTGACCGGAAACACCATATATTTT.

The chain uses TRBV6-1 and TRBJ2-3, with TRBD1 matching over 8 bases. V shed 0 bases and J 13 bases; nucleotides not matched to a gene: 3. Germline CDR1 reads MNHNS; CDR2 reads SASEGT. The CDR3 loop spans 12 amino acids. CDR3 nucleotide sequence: TGTGCCAGCAGTGAAGCGACAGGGGTGGAGTATTTT. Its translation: CASSEATGVEYF.

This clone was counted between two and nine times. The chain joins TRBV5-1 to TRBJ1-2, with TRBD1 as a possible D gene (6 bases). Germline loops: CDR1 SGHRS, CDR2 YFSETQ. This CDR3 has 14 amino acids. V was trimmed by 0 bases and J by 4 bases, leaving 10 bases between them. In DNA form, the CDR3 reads TGCGCCAGCAGCTTGGAGCAGGGGAGCTATGGCTACACCTTC. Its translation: CASSLEQGSYGYTF.

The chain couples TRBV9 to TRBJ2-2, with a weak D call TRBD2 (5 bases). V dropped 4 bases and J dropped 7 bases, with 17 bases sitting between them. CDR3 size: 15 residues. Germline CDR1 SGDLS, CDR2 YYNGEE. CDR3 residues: CASSLASTGIGELFF. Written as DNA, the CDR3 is TGTGCCAGCAGCCTCGCCTCTACGGGGATCGGGGAGCTGTTTTTT.

The CDR3 nucleotides read TGTGCCAGCAGCGGGGACTCCGGGCATGCAAACGAGCAGTTCTTC. Amino acids: CASSGDSGHANEQFF. V usage is TRBV9 and J usage is TRBJ2-1; TRBD2 might be the D (6 bases). Germline loops: CDR1 SGDLS, CDR2 YYNGEE. This CDR3 comprises 15 residues. Between the trimmed V and J ends, which lost 3 bases and 10 bases, there was a span of 20 bases.

The CDR3 sequence: CASSFPGTGGMYEQYF. Here the CDR3 DNA reads TGTGCCAGCAGCTTCCCCGGGACAGGGGGTATGTACGAGCAGTACTTC. This chain uses TRBV5-4 with TRBJ2-7; 11 bases agree with TRBD1. CDR1 and CDR2 from the germline V gene are SGHNT and YYREEE (reference sequence). V was clipped by 2 bases and J by 4 bases; unmatched bases: 8. The CDR3 consists of 16 residues.

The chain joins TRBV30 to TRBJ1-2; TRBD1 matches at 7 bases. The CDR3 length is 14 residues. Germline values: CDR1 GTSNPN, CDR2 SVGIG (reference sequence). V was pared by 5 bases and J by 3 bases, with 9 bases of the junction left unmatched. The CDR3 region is CAWGPQGKDYGYTF. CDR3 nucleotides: TGTGCCTGGGGGCCACAGGGGAAAGACTATGGCTACACCTTC.

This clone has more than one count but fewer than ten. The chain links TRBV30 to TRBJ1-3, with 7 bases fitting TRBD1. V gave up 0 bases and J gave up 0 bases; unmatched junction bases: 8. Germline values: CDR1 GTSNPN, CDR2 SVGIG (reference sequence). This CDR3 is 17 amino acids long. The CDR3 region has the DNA TGTGCCTGGAGTGTACAGGGACAGAGGAGCTCTGGAAACACCATATATTTT. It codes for CAWSVQGQRSSGNTIYF. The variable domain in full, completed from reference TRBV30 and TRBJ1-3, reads SQTIHQWPATLVQPVGSPLSLECTVEGTSNPNLYWYRQAAGRGLQLLFYSVGIGQISSEVPQNLSASRPQDRQFILSSKKLLLSDSGFYLCAWSVQGQRSSGNTIYFGEGSWLTVV.

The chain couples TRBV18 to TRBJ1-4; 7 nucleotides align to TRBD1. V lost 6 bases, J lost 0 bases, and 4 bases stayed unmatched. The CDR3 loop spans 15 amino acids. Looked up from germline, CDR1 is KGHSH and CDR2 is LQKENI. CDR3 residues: CASSTGVTTNEKLFF. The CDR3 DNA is TGTGCCAGCTCCACAGGGGTAACAACTAATGAAAAACTGTTTTTT.

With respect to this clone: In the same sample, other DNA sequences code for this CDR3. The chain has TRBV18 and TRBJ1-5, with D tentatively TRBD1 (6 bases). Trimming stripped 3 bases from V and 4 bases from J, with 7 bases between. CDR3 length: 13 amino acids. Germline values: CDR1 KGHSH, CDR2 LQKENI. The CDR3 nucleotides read TGTGCCAGCTCACCCGGACAGAATCAGCCCCAGCATTTT. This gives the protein CASSPGQNQPQHF.

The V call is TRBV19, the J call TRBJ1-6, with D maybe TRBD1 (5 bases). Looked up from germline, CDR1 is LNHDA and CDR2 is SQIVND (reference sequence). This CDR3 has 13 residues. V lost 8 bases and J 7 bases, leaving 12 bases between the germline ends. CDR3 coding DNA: TGTGCCAGTGGTGAAGGGGCCAATTCACCCCTCCACTTT. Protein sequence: CASGEGANSPLHF.

CDR3 bases: TGTGCCAGCAGTTCGGACAGCGTTGGTAATTCACCCCTCCACTTT. Translating it yields CASSSDSVGNSPLHF. The chain is built from TRBV27 and TRBJ1-6; TRBD1 is a possible D gene (6 bases). CDR1 MNHEY and CDR2 SMNVEV come from the germline V gene (reference sequence). The CDR3 sequence is 15 residues long. V was pared by 4 bases and J by 6 bases, with 13 bases between.

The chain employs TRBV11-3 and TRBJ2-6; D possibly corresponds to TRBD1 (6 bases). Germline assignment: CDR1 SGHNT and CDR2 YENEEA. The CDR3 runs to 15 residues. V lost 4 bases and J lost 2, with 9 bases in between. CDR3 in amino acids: CASSSGTPGANVLTF. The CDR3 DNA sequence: TGTGCCAGCAGCTCTGGGACACCTGGGGCCAACGTCCTGACTTTC.

The CDR3 protein is CATSDGGGYEQYF. The CDR3 DNA reads as TGTGCCACCAGTGATGGGGGCGGTTACGAGCAGTACTTC. The V gene is TRBV24-1, the J gene TRBJ2-7; TRBD1 is a possible D gene (6 bases). CDR3 length: 13 amino acids. Deletions cut 3 bases from V and 4 bases from J, with 9 bases between. Per germline, CDR1 KGHDR and CDR2 SFDVKD.

The CDR3 sequence: CASSLDSSGGEKGYTF. CDR3 nucleotides: TGTGCCAGCAGCTTAGATTCCTCCGGGGGTGAGAAGGGCTACACCTTC. The chain has TRBV7-2 and TRBJ1-2; TRBD1 might be the D (5 bases). This CDR3 is 16 amino acids long. V was clipped by 1 base and J by 8 bases, with 20 bases between them. Germline V gene sequence: CDR1 SGHTA, CDR2 FQGNSA.

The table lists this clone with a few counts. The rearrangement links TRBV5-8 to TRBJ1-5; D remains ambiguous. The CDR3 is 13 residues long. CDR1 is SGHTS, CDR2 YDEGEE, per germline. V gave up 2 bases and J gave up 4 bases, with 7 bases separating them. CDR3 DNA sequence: TGTGCCAGCAGCTTACGGGATAATCAGCCCCAGCATTTT. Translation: CASSLRDNQPQHF.

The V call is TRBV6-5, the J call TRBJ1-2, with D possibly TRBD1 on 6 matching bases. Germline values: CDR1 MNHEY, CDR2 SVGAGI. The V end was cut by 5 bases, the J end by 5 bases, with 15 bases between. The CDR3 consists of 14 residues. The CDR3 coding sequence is TGTGCCAGCAGTCGACAGGACTCCGAGTATGGCTACACCTTC. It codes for CASSRQDSEYGYTF.

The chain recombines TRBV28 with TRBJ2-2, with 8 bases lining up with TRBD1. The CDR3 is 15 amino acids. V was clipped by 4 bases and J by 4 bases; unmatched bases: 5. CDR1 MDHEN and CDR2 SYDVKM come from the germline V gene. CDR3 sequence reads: CASSSRTGSTGELFF. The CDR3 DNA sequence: TGTGCCAGCAGTTCTCGGACAGGGAGCACCGGGGAGCTGTTTTTT.

This CDR3 reads CASSEFRGAFF. For the CDR3, the DNA is TGCGCCAGCAGTGAGTTCAGGGGGGCTTTCTTT. J is TRBJ1-1 and V is TRBV10-2, with 7 nucleotides matching TRBD1. This CDR3 spans 11 amino acids. Germline CDR1 reads WSHSY; CDR2 reads SAAADI. The J segment lost 11 bases and the V segment lost 1 base, leaving 1 base of the junction unmatched.

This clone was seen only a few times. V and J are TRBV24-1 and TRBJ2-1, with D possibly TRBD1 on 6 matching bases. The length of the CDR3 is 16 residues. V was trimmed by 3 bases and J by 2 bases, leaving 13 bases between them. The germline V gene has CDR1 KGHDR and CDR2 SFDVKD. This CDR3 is CATSDAGTFPYNEQFF. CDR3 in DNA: TGTGCCACCAGTGATGCCGGGACATTTCCCTACAATGAGCAGTTCTTC.

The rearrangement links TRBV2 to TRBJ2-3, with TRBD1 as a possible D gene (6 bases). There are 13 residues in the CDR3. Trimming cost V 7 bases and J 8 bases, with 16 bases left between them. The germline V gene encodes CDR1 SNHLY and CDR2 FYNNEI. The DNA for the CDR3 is TGTGCCAGCACCGAGGGGAAAGGGGGTACGCAGTATTTT. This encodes CASTEGKGGTQYF.